This is a list of T cell receptor beta chains from one sample in a study of PD-L1 blockade in urothelial cancer. Measured with immunoSEQ multiplex PCR; TCRdb has only the in-frame clones, and not every one. The sample includes tens of thousands of clones, approximately 88% seen only once; the top ten take around 15%. Here the sequenced sample was PBMCs, taken around atezolizumab (anti-PD-L1) treatment. These receptor sequences come from a woman aged 60 to 75 with urothelial cancer. The CDR3 runs from the conserved cysteine through the conserved F or W. The order of the fields is CDR3 protein, CDR3 DNA, clone size, D gene, V gene, J gene. A D gene is named only where the DNA matches it firmly. The size entry is marked missing in some rows and otherwise reads once, few, many or a size class.

cdr3_aa: CASSQRNGGSYEQYF; cdr3_nt: TGCGCCAGCAGCCAGAGGAACGGGGGAAGCTACGAGCAGTACTTC; clone_size: once; d_call: .; v_call: TRBV4-3; j_call: TRBJ2-7
cdr3_aa: CASSPRSGEQYF; cdr3_nt: TGTGCCAGCAGTCCGCGTTCTGGTGAGCAGTACTTC; clone_size: .; d_call: .; v_call: TRBV27; j_call: TRBJ2-7
cdr3_aa: CASSSDRELGQPQHF; cdr3_nt: TGTGCCAGCAGCTCGGACAGGGAACTAGGTCAGCCCCAGCATTTT; clone_size: .; d_call: TRBD1; v_call: TRBV5-4; j_call: TRBJ1-5
cdr3_aa: CASSSHGQNQPQHF; cdr3_nt: TGTGCCAGCTCCTCTCACGGACAGAATCAGCCCCAGCATTTT; clone_size: .; d_call: .; v_call: TRBV7-2; j_call: TRBJ1-5
cdr3_aa: CASSLGQGGYEQYF; cdr3_nt: TGTGCCAGCAGCTTGGGACAGGGAGGCTACGAGCAGTACTTC; clone_size: .; d_call: TRBD1; v_call: TRBV7-2; j_call: TRBJ2-7
cdr3_aa: CASRPTGGVRNEQFF; cdr3_nt: TGTGCCAGTAGGCCCACGGGGGGTGTGCGCAATGAGCAGTTCTTC; clone_size: .; d_call: TRBD2; v_call: TRBV19; j_call: TRBJ2-1
cdr3_aa: CASSLRGLRVARGYGYTF; cdr3_nt: TGTGCCAGCAGTTTACGGGGACTCAGGGTGGCCAGGGGGTATGGCTACACCTTC; clone_size: .; d_call: TRBD1; v_call: TRBV27; j_call: TRBJ1-2
cdr3_aa: CASSRQYQETQYF; cdr3_nt: TGTGCCAGCAGTCGACAGTACCAAGAGACCCAGTACTTC; clone_size: .; d_call: .; v_call: TRBV6-5; j_call: TRBJ2-5
cdr3_aa: CASTGGSTEAFF; cdr3_nt: TGTGCCAGCACAGGGGGGAGCACTGAAGCTTTCTTT; clone_size: few; d_call: TRBD1; v_call: TRBV2; j_call: TRBJ1-1
cdr3_aa: CASSPGHRPQYEKLFF; cdr3_nt: TGCGCCAGCAGCCCGGGACACCGACCCCAATATGAAAAACTGTTTTTT; clone_size: once; d_call: .; v_call: TRBV4-1; j_call: TRBJ1-4
cdr3_aa: CASSLAGFYTSEQYF; cdr3_nt: TGTGCCAGCAGTCTGGCGGGGTTCTACACTAGCGAGCAGTACTTC; clone_size: few; d_call: .; v_call: TRBV27; j_call: TRBJ2-7
cdr3_aa: CASSLSGGGADTQYF; cdr3_nt: TGTGCCAGCAGCTTAAGCGGGGGAGGTGCAGATACGCAGTATTTT; clone_size: .; d_call: TRBD2; v_call: TRBV5-4; j_call: TRBJ2-3
cdr3_aa: CATRTSDPYEQYF; cdr3_nt: TGTGCCACTAGGACTAGCGACCCCTACGAGCAGTACTTC; clone_size: .; d_call: TRBD2; v_call: TRBV10-3; j_call: TRBJ2-7
cdr3_aa: CASSDSSRLAETQYF; cdr3_nt: TGTGCCAGCAGTGATTCGTCCAGGTTGGCGGAGACCCAGTACTTC; clone_size: .; d_call: .; v_call: TRBV6-1; j_call: TRBJ2-5
cdr3_aa: CASSYSLDMIQYF; cdr3_nt: TGTGCCAGCAGTTACAGTCTAGATATGATTCAGTACTTC; clone_size: .; d_call: .; v_call: TRBV6-5; j_call: TRBJ2-4
cdr3_aa: CASRNSGTGGKGSKGEQFF; cdr3_nt: TGTGCCAGCAGAAACTCCGGGACAGGGGGCAAAGGATCAAAAGGTGAGCAGTTCTTC; clone_size: .; d_call: TRBD1; v_call: TRBV4-2; j_call: TRBJ2-1
cdr3_aa: CASSPQIGTVNDSPLHF; cdr3_nt: TGTGCCAGCTCACCACAAATCGGGACAGTTAATGATTCACCCCTCCACTTT; clone_size: .; d_call: TRBD1; v_call: TRBV18; j_call: TRBJ1-6
cdr3_aa: CASSQRQGSAQTGELFF; cdr3_nt: TGCGCCAGCAGCCAACGACAGGGCTCAGCCCAAACCGGGGAGCTGTTTTTT; clone_size: .; d_call: TRBD1; v_call: TRBV4-1; j_call: TRBJ2-2
cdr3_aa: CASSRGLAQVYEQYF; cdr3_nt: TGTGCCAGTAGCCGAGGACTAGCCCAGGTCTACGAGCAGTACTTC; clone_size: .; d_call: TRBD2; v_call: TRBV19; j_call: TRBJ2-7
cdr3_aa: CASSSTLPGQGYNQPQHF; cdr3_nt: TGTGCCAGCAGTTCCACCCTCCCGGGACAGGGCTACAATCAGCCCCAGCATTTT; clone_size: .; d_call: TRBD1; v_call: TRBV27; j_call: TRBJ1-5
cdr3_aa: CASIRQGEVGELFF; cdr3_nt: TGTGCCAGCATACGACAGGGGGAGGTCGGGGAGCTGTTTTTT; clone_size: .; d_call: TRBD1; v_call: TRBV6-1; j_call: TRBJ2-2
cdr3_aa: CASSLASQLNTEAFF; cdr3_nt: TGTGCCAGCAGCTTAGCTAGCCAACTGAACACTGAAGCTTTCTTT; clone_size: .; d_call: .; v_call: TRBV7-8; j_call: TRBJ1-1
cdr3_aa: CATSRPSTGVVDEQYF; cdr3_nt: TGTGCCACCAGCAGACCCTCGACAGGGGTTGTAGACGAGCAGTACTTC; clone_size: .; d_call: TRBD1; v_call: TRBV15; j_call: TRBJ2-7
cdr3_aa: CASSVGQVGAEAFF; cdr3_nt: TGTGCCAGCAGCGTAGGACAGGTGGGGGCAGAAGCTTTCTTT; clone_size: .; d_call: .; v_call: TRBV9; j_call: TRBJ1-1
cdr3_aa: CASSSTSGIADTQYF; cdr3_nt: TGTGCCAGCAGCTCGACTAGCGGGATTGCAGATACGCAGTATTTT; clone_size: .; d_call: TRBD2; v_call: TRBV7-6; j_call: TRBJ2-3